The 16 T cell receptor beta chains reported below all come from one sample, sequenced in a study of blood T cell repertoires in COVID-19. TCRdb keeps only in-frame clones here, not all; method: immunoSEQ multiplex PCR. The sample has 73,000 or so clones; 80% to 90% are singletons. The source material was peripheral blood. Every receptor here comes from a man aged 30 to 39 with acute or convalescent COVID-19.

This rearrangement joins TRBV24-1 to TRBJ1-4; D remains ambiguous. The V end lost 4 bases, the J end lost 0 bases, and 5 bases lay between the germline ends. Germline V gives CDR1 KGHDR, CDR2 SFDVKD. CDR3 length equals 14 residues. The CDR3 sequence: CATSEGATNEKLFF. The CDR3 DNA follows: TGTGCCACCAGTGAGGGAGCAACTAATGAAAAACTGTTTTTT.

V and J are TRBV28 and TRBJ1-5; possibly TRBD1 for D (5 bases). The CDR3 consists of 14 residues. The V end was cut by 2 bases, the J end by 9 bases, with 14 bases between. Germline V gene data show CDR1 as MDHEN and CDR2 as SYDVKM. The DNA for the CDR3 is TGTGCCAGCAGTTTAAAGGGGAACACGGTGCCCCAGCATTTT. This encodes CASSLKGNTVPQHF. Complete variable domain (other parts from reference TRBV28 and TRBJ1-5): DVKVTQSSRYLVKRTGEKVFLECVQDMDHENMFWYRQDPGLGLRLIYFSYDVKMKEKGDIPEGYSVSREKKERFSLILESASTNQTSMYLCASSLKGNTVPQHFGDGTRLSIL.

The CDR3 DNA reads TGTGCCAGTAGTCACCCGCCGGGACAGGGGACCTACAATGAGCAGTTCTTC. Protein product: CASSHPPGQGTYNEQFF. The chain links TRBV19 to TRBJ2-1; 10 nucleotides agree with TRBD1. CDR1 and CDR2 (germline): LNHDA, SQIVND (reference sequence). V shed 5 bases and J 2 bases; nucleotides not matched to a gene: 9. This CDR3 is 17 amino acids long.

This clone was observed a single time. The chain carries TRBV28 and TRBJ1-5, with D perhaps TRBD1 (5 bases). Germline V gene data show CDR1 as MDHEN and CDR2 as SYDVKM. The CDR3 runs 14 residues. V lost 7 bases to trimming and J lost 7 bases, with 17 bases between them. CDR3 DNA: TGTGCCAGCACTGAGCTGGGGGGTGGGCAGCCCCAGCATTTT. Amino acid sequence: CASTELGGGQPQHF. The full variable domain, rest sourced from reference TRBV28 and TRBJ1-5, is DVKVTQSSRYLVKRTGEKVFLECVQDMDHENMFWYRQDPGLGLRLIYFSYDVKMKEKGDIPEGYSVSREKKERFSLILESASTNQTSMYLCASTELGGGQPQHFGDGTRLSIL.

This chain links TRBV28 with TRBJ1-1; 7 bases fit TRBD1. Germline assignment: CDR1 MDHEN and CDR2 SYDVKM. This CDR3 is 13 amino acids long. V trimming: 2 bases; J trimming: 7 bases; junction bases outside the gene matches: 4. The CDR3 loop reads CASSLLGQIEAFF. As DNA, the CDR3 is TGTGCCAGCAGTTTACTGGGACAGATTGAAGCTTTCTTT. The full variable domain, rest sourced from reference TRBV28 and TRBJ1-1, is DVKVTQSSRYLVKRTGEKVFLECVQDMDHENMFWYRQDPGLGLRLIYFSYDVKMKEKGDIPEGYSVSREKKERFSLILESASTNQTSMYLCASSLLGQIEAFFGQGTRLTVV.

The rearrangement joins TRBV5-1 to TRBJ2-3; 9 positions match TRBD2. The CDR3 loop spans 15 amino acids. The germline gives CDR1 SGHRS, CDR2 YFSETQ. V lost 3 bases to trimming and J lost 4 bases; unmatched junction nucleotides: 6. The CDR3 loop is CASSWLAGTADTQYF. The DNA of the CDR3 is TGCGCCAGCAGCTGGCTAGCGGGAACCGCAGATACGCAGTATTTT. Full variable domain (outside the CDR3, taken from reference TRBV5-1 and TRBJ2-3): KAGVTQTPRYLIKTRGQQVTLSCSPISGHRSVSWYQQTPGQGLQFLFEYFSETQRNKGNFPGRFSGRQFSNSRSEMNVSTLELGDSALYLCASSWLAGTADTQYFGPGTRLTVL.

The chain links TRBV3-1 (or the pseudogene TRBV3-2) to TRBJ2-1; TRBD1 matches at 8 bases. The germline CDR1 and CDR2 sequences are LGHDT and YNNKEL (reference sequence). With 0 bases clipped from V and 2 bases from J, the junction kept 6 bases outside the gene matches. The CDR3 extends over 17 amino acids. The CDR3, as DNA: TGTGCCAGCAGCCAAGATCTAGGACAGGGTGCCTACAATGAGCAGTTCTTC. Translating gives CASSQDLGQGAYNEQFF.

The V call is TRBV5-5, the J call TRBJ2-7; perhaps TRBD1 as D (6 bases). V was pared by 5 bases and J by 7 bases, with 16 bases between. This CDR3 has 13 residues. The germline V gene encodes CDR1 SGHKS and CDR2 YYEKEE (reference sequence). CDR3 region: CASREPGAREQYF. In nucleotides, the CDR3 is TGTGCCAGCAGGGAGCCAGGGGCGAGGGAGCAGTACTTC.

V and J are TRBV24-1 and TRBJ2-5; 8 nucleotides line up with TRBD1. This CDR3 region has 16 residues. V shed 5 bases, J shed 6 bases, and the junction held 13 bases outside the gene matches. Germline V gives CDR1 KGHDR, CDR2 SFDVKD. CDR3: CATSVGTGIMAKTQYF. The DNA for the CDR3 is TGTGCCACCAGTGTTGGGACAGGAATTATGGCAAAGACCCAGTACTTC.

This chain joins TRBV7-3 and TRBJ2-2, with D tentatively TRBD1 (6 bases). Trimming cost V 3 bases and J 3 bases, with 17 bases left between them. The CDR3 extends over 17 amino acids. CDR1 and CDR2 (germline): SGHTA, FQGTGA. For the CDR3, the DNA is TGTGCCAGCAGCTTTATCAGGACAGAAGGCTACACCGGGGAGCTGTTTTTT. This encodes CASSFIRTEGYTGELFF.

This chain links TRBV19 with TRBJ2-2, with no clear D. The germline V gene encodes CDR1 LNHDA and CDR2 SQIVND (reference sequence). V was trimmed by 8 bases and J by 10 bases, leaving 26 bases between them. The CDR3 sequence is 16 residues long. CDR3 nucleotides: TGTGCCAGTTGCGGCAAAACGACGTACTTGTACCCGGAGCTGTTTTTT. Translating it yields CASCGKTTYLYPELFF. The variable domain in full, completed from reference TRBV19 and TRBJ2-2, reads DGGITQSPKYLFRKEGQNVTLSCEQNLNHDAMYWYRQDPGQGLRLIYYSQIVNDFQKGDIAEGYSVSREKKESFPLTVTSAQKNPTAFYLCASCGKTTYLYPELFFGEGSRLTVL.

This sequence joins TRBV30 and TRBJ2-3; D may be TRBD2 (6 bases). The CDR3 loop spans 15 amino acids. The V and J ends lost 6 bases and 1 base respectively, with 17 bases between them. Germline CDR1 reads GTSNPN; CDR2 reads SVGIG (reference sequence). CDR3 protein: CACPRRGAGTDTQYF. DNA for the CDR3: TGTGCCTGCCCAAGGCGGGGAGCTGGCACAGATACGCAGTATTTT.

The genes are TRBV6-5 and TRBJ1-6; 8 bases match TRBD1. The CDR3 runs 15 residues. The V segment lost 6 bases and the J segment 3 bases; nucleotides outside the gene matches: 4. Germline CDR1 MNHEY, CDR2 SVGAGI. The DNA for the CDR3 is TGTGCCAGCAGCGGAACAGGGGGCTATAATTCACCCCTCCACTTT. This sequence encodes CASSGTGGYNSPLHF.

The J gene is TRBJ1-2, the V gene TRBV28, with D maybe TRBD1 (6 bases). V was shortened by 7 bases and J by 8 bases, with 14 bases between the two germline ends. The CDR3 runs 12 residues. The V gene's germline CDR1 is MDHEN and CDR2 SYDVKM. The CDR3 loop reads CASISGGRGYTF. CDR3 nucleotides: TGTGCCAGCATCTCGGGGGGCCGGGGCTACACCTTC.

CDR3 residues: CASSQDRGEQFF. The DNA of the CDR3 is TGTGCCAGCAGCCAAGATCGGGGGGAGCAGTTCTTC. The chain carries TRBV3-1 (or the pseudogene TRBV3-2) and TRBJ2-1, with D perhaps TRBD2 (6 bases). V was trimmed by 0 bases and J by 10 bases, leaving 7 bases between them. The CDR3 consists of 12 residues. Germline CDR1 LGHDT, CDR2 YNNKEL (reference sequence).

The V call is TRBV7-9, the J call TRBJ1-6; D unresolved. Trimming pared 1 base from V and 11 bases from J, leaving 15 bases between. Germline CDR1 SEHNR, CDR2 FQNEAQ (reference sequence). The CDR3 sequence is 15 residues long. The CDR3 here is CASSLETGTNAPLHF. CDR3 in DNA: TGTGCCAGCAGCTTAGAAACGGGAACCAACGCACCCCTCCACTTT. Looking up the rest from reference TRBV7-9 and TRBJ1-6 gives the full variable domain: DTGVSQNPRHKITKRGQNVTFRCDPISEHNRLYWYRQTLGQGPEFLTYFQNEAQLEKSRLLSDRFSAERPKGSFSTLEIQRTEQGDSAMYLCASSLETGTNAPLHFGNGTRLTVT.